This T cell receptor beta chain was sequenced for a study of stem cell transplantation in POMP-related autoinflammatory disease. Across the study: Impaired MHC class I-dependent CD8+ differentiation was hypothesized from defective thymoproteasomes. Study observations and caveats: A trend toward lower repertoire diversity and greater clonality appeared in every analyzed T-cell subset of PRAID patients. Patients with PRAID showed a restricted number of unique TRB V-J gene pairings.

Repertoires were generated with immunoSEQ multiplex PCR, while TCRdb's copy carries only in-frame clones and drops some. Of more than 20,000 clones in the sample, 82% were seen once. Concerning this clone: Its specificity is unknown.

PRAID featured prominent immunodeficiency. Germline V gene lookup returns CDR1 SGHRS and CDR2 YFSETQ. CDR3 size: 18 residues. The V end lost 0 bases, the J end lost 0 bases, and 13 bases lay between the germline ends. The TCR originated in a human donor with POMP-related autoinflammation and immune dysregulation (PRAID). The rearrangement uses TRBV5-1 and TRBJ1-6, with D possibly TRBD1 on 6 matching bases. The material sequenced was CD4+ T cells from PBMCs, taken before stem cell transplantation. The CDR3 coding sequence is TGCGCCAGCAGCTTGGGTGCGACAGGACGCTCCTATAATTCACCCCTCCACTTT. Translated, it gives CASSLGATGRSYNSPLHF.